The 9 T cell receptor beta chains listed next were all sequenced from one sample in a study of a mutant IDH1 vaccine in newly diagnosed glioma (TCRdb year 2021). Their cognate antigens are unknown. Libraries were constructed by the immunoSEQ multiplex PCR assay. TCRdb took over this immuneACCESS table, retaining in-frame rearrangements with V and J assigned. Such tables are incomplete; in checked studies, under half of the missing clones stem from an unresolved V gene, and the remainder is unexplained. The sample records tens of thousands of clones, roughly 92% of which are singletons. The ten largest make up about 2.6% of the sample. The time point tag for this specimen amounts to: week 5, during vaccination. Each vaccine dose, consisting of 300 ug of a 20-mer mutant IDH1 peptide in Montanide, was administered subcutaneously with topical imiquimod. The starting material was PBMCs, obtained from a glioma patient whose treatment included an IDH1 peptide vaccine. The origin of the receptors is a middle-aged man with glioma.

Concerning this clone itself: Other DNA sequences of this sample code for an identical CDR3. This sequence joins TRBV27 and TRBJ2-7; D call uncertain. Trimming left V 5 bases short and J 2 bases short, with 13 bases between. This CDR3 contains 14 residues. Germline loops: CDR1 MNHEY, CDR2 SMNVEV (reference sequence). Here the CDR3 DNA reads TGTGCCAGCAGTCCCCGCCCGGTACCCTACGAGCAGTACTTC. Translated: CASSPRPVPYEQYF.

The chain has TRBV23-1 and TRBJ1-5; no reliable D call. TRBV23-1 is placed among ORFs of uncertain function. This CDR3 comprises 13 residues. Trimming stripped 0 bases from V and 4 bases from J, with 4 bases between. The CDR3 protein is CASSQSWNQPQHF. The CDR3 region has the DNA TGCGCCAGCAGTCAATCATGGAATCAGCCCCAGCATTTT.

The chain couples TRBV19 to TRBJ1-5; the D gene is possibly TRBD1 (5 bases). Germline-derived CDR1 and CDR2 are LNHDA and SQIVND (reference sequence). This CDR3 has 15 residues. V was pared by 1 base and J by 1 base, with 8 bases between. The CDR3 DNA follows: TGTGCCAGTAGTATAGCGGGGCGGAGCAATCAGCCCCAGCATTTT. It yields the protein CASSIAGRSNQPQHF.

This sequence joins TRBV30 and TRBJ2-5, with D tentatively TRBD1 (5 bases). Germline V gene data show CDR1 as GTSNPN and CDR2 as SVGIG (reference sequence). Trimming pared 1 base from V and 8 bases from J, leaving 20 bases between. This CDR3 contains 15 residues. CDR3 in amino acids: CAWSEFPGQGITQYF. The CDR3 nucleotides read TGTGCCTGGAGTGAGTTCCCCGGGCAGGGCATCACCCAGTACTTC.

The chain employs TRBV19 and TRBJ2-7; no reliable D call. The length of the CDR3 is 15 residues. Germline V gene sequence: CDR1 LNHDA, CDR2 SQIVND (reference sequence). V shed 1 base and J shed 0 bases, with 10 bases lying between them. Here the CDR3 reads CASSIGTAPSYEQYF. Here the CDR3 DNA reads TGTGCCAGTAGTATAGGGACGGCTCCCTCCTACGAGCAGTACTTC.

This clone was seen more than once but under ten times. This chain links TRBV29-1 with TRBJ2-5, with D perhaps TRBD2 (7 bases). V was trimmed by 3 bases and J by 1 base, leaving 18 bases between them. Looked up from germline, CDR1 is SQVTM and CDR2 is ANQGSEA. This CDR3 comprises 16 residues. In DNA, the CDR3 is TGCAGCGTTGAGAGGGGGGGTCAGGGCCTCCAAGAGACCCAGTACTTC. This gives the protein CSVERGGQGLQETQYF.

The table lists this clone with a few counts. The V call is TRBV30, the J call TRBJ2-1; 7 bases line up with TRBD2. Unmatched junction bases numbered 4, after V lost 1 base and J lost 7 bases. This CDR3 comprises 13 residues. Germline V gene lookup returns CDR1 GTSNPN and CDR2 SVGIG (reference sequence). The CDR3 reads CAWSGMGGNEQFF. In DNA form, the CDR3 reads TGTGCCTGGAGTGGTATGGGGGGGAATGAGCAGTTCTTC. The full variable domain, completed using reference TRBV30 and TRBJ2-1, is SQTIHQWPATLVQPVGSPLSLECTVEGTSNPNLYWYRQAAGRGLQLLFYSVGIGQISSEVPQNLSASRPQDRQFILSSKKLLLSDSGFYLCAWSGMGGNEQFFGPGTRLTVL.

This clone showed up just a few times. Here the CDR3 reads CAWSAPPVAADTIYF. In DNA form, the CDR3 reads TGTGCCTGGAGTGCCCCCCCCGTGGCGGCGGACACCATATATTTT. The genes are TRBV30 and TRBJ1-3; D ambiguous. The CDR3 spans 15 residues. V lost 1 base and J lost 8, with 18 bases in between. The germline gives CDR1 GTSNPN, CDR2 SVGIG (reference sequence).

The DNA of the CDR3 is TGTGCCAGCAGCCGGACTAGCGGAGACGCAGATACGCAGTATTTT. Protein sequence: CASSRTSGDADTQYF. The chain links TRBV2 to TRBJ2-3; 10 nucleotides agree with TRBD2. Germline CDR1 is SNHLY and CDR2 is FYNNEI. V lost 6 bases and J lost 4; bases outside the gene matches: 7. CDR3 size: 15 residues.